The 18 T cell receptor beta chains reported below all come from one sample, sequenced in a study of T cell repertoires in cytomegalovirus infection (dated by TCRdb to the late 2010s). Sequencing instrument: Illumina HiSeq 1500. The public sequencing data were trimmed at Q25 with fastp and processed into clonotypes with MiXCR by TCRdb, which kept only in-frame beta chains. Rows are combined by CDR3 protein, so each entry shows the most common genes and DNA. For this sample there are 350,000 to 450,000 distinct CDR3 sequences; less than 20% appear just once. 8.5% to 10% of the sample goes to the ten largest clones. Sequenced input: PBMCs. Source of these receptors: a human donor in good health (CMV status not recorded). Some clones in this sample may be carry-over from other donors' samples.

This rearrangement joins TRBV5-1 to TRBJ2-7; D possibly corresponds to TRBD1 (6 bases). From germline, CDR1 is SGHRS and CDR2 YFSETQ. The V end was cut by 7 bases, the J end by 4 bases, with 15 bases between. This CDR3 region has 13 residues. The CDR3 region is CASSENRAYEQYF. The DNA of the CDR3 is TGCGCCAGCTCCGAAAACAGGGCGTACGAGCAGTACTTC.

This clonotype was recorded many times. The chain is built from TRBV7-2 and TRBJ1-6, with D possibly being TRBD1 (6 bases). From germline, CDR1 is SGHTA and CDR2 FQGNSA. V lost 4 bases and J 10 bases, leaving 14 bases between the germline ends. The CDR3 has 14 amino acids. CDR3 in DNA: TGTGCCAGCAGCTCTCCGGGGGCAGGGTCACCCCTCCACTTT. It is translated as CASSSPGAGSPLHF.

The chain couples TRBV2 to TRBJ1-5; D is uncertain. Looked up from germline, CDR1 is SNHLY and CDR2 is FYNNEI. Trimming cost V 3 bases and J 2 bases, with 8 bases left between them. The CDR3 has 14 residues. This chain's CDR3 is CASSEMGGNQPQHF. Here the CDR3 DNA reads TGTGCCAGCAGTGAGATGGGAGGCAATCAGCCCCAGCATTTT.

J is TRBJ1-4 and V is TRBV2; no clear D gene. Germline lookup yields CDR1 SNHLY and CDR2 FYNNEI. The CDR3 contains 14 residues. V lost 7 bases and J 4 bases, leaving 13 bases between the germline ends. Here the CDR3 DNA reads TGTGCCAGCAACCGGGAGGGTGATAATGAAAAACTGTTTTTT. Amino acid sequence: CASNREGDNEKLFF.

The chain joins TRBV7-9 to TRBJ1-6, with D hard to call. The germline gives CDR1 SEHNR, CDR2 FQNEAQ (reference sequence). With 4 bases removed from V and 7 bases from J, the gap between germline ends came to 14 bases. This CDR3 region has 15 residues. The DNA of the CDR3 is TGTGCCAGCAGCTACGGCCAACCGGGGAATTCACCCCTCCACTTT. Protein sequence: CASSYGQPGNSPLHF.

The sample holds many counts of this clonotype. The chain recombines TRBV6-1 with TRBJ2-3, with 11 bases identical to TRBD1. The CDR3 runs to 19 residues. Per the germline V gene, CDR1 is MNHNS and CDR2 is SASEGT. The V segment lost 7 bases and the J segment 4 bases; nucleotides outside the gene matches: 19. The CDR3 here is CASTSLGVSGTGGADTQYF. The DNA of the CDR3 is TGTGCCAGCACCTCCTTAGGGGTTAGCGGGACAGGGGGTGCAGATACGCAGTATTTT.

This clonotype appeared many times. A clone one base away is much larger, so this may be a read error. V and J are TRBV4-3 and TRBJ2-2; perhaps D is TRBD1 or TRBD2 (5 bases each). The V gene's germline CDR1 is LGHNA and CDR2 YSLEER. The V and J ends lost 2 bases and 7 bases respectively, with 14 bases between them. The CDR3 is 15 residues long. The CDR3 DNA follows: TGCGCCAGCAGCCAAAACGACCGGGACGACGGGGAGCTGTTTTTT. It encodes CASSQNDRDDGELFF.

Points on this clonotype: The junction shows a germline mismatch at one end, possibly a read error. The chain carries TRBV2 and TRBJ1-2; D is unclear. CDR1 is SNHLY, CDR2 FYNNEI, per germline. The CDR3 extends over 12 amino acids. The CDR3 loop is CASSEKYYGCTF. The CDR3 nucleotides are TGTGCCAGCAGTGAAAAGTACTATGGCTGCACCTTC.

In regard to this clonotype: A read error is possible here, since a much larger clone lies one base away. V usage is TRBV7-2 and J usage is TRBJ2-2; a possible D gene is TRBD2 (5 bases). CDR1 and CDR2 from the germline V gene are SGHTA and FQGNSA. This CDR3 comprises 13 residues. Here the CDR3 reads CASSRANTGEPFF. The CDR3 DNA is TGTGCCAGCAGCCGTGCCAACACCGGGGAGCCGTTTTTT.

This clonotype was detected ten times or more. The rearrangement uses TRBV28 and TRBJ2-7, with D unresolved. Germline CDR1 is MDHEN and CDR2 is SYDVKM. Trimming took 6 bases from V and 1 from J, leaving 10 bases between them. CDR3 size: 13 residues. The CDR3 spells CASSPLSSYEQYF. CDR3 in DNA: TGTGCCAGCAGCCCCCTCAGTTCCTACGAGCAGTACTTC.

This clonotype has more than one count but fewer than ten. V is TRBV20-1 and J is TRBJ2-5; D is perhaps TRBD2 (6 bases). V was clipped by 6 bases and J by 2 bases, with 10 bases between them. CDR3 size: 12 residues. Germline loops: CDR1 DFQATT, CDR2 SNEGSKA (reference sequence). CDR3 sequence (DNA): TGCAGTGCGGGGGGATTTCAAGAGACCCAGTACTTC. Its translation is CSAGGFQETQYF.

This clonotype showed up many times. The genes are TRBV12-3 or TRBV12-4 and TRBJ1-1, with TRBD1 as a possible D gene (6 bases). The V gene lost 2 bases and the J gene lost 1 base, with 8 bases spanning the gap. This CDR3 has 14 amino acids. The CDR3 here is CASSLIQGNTEAFF. As DNA, the CDR3 is TGTGCCAGCAGTTTAATACAGGGGAACACTGAAGCTTTCTTT.

This clonotype was picked up many times. The V gene is TRBV28, the J gene TRBJ2-1; 9 nucleotides agree with TRBD1. Per germline, CDR1 MDHEN and CDR2 SYDVKM. V shed 6 bases, J shed 3 bases, and the junction held 6 bases outside the gene matches. The CDR3 extends over 15 amino acids. CDR3 DNA: TGTGCCAGCAGATCGCCGGGACAGGGCTACAATGAGCAGTTCTTC. Translated: CASRSPGQGYNEQFF.

The CDR3 bases are TGCAGCGTTGTGAGGAGGCAGGGTGGACAGCCCCAGCATTTT. This gives the protein CSVVRRQGGQPQHF. The chain recombines TRBV29-1 with TRBJ1-5; maybe TRBD1 (5 bases). CDR1 and CDR2 (germline): SQVTM, ANQGSEA. The CDR3 runs to 14 residues. Trimming pared 4 bases from V and 7 bases from J, leaving 17 bases between.

This clonotype was counted only a few times. V and J are TRBV28 and TRBJ2-1; possibly TRBD1 for D (6 bases). V was pared by 5 bases and J by 4 bases, with 12 bases between. This CDR3 is built from 14 residues. The V gene's germline CDR1 is MDHEN and CDR2 SYDVKM. CDR3: CASSHDRIYNEQFF. CDR3 coding DNA: TGTGCCAGCAGTCACGACAGGATATACAATGAGCAGTTCTTC.

Details on this clonotype: An end of the junction does not agree with germline; a read error may underlie this. The chain carries TRBV27 and TRBJ1-1, with a tentative D call TRBD1 (5 bases). The germline V gene encodes CDR1 MNHEY and CDR2 SMNVEV (reference sequence). This CDR3 region has 13 residues. The CDR3 loop reads CASCLRRGVEAFF. In DNA, the CDR3 is TGTGCCAGCTGTTTACGTCGGGGGGTTGAAGCTTTCTTT.

In this sample, this clonotype turned up many times. The V call is TRBV11-1, the J call TRBJ2-1, with D possibly being TRBD2 (6 bases). Trimming stripped 1 base from V and 3 bases from J, with 16 bases between. Germline CDR1 and CDR2: SGHAT and FQDESV (reference sequence). The CDR3 sequence is 17 residues long. CDR3 nucleotides: TGTGCCAGCAGCTTAGGAACTAGGGAGGATCTCTACAATGAGCAGTTCTTC. Translated: CASSLGTREDLYNEQFF.

This clonotype was counted at least ten times. The chain joins TRBV7-9 to TRBJ1-1, with no clear D. Germline V gene data show CDR1 as SEHNR and CDR2 as FQNEAQ (reference sequence). V was cut by 5 bases and J by 0 bases, with 7 bases left in between. CDR3 length equals 13 residues. The CDR3 loop reads CASSAQLNTEAFF. The CDR3 DNA reads as TGTGCCAGCAGCGCCCAGCTGAACACTGAAGCTTTCTTT.